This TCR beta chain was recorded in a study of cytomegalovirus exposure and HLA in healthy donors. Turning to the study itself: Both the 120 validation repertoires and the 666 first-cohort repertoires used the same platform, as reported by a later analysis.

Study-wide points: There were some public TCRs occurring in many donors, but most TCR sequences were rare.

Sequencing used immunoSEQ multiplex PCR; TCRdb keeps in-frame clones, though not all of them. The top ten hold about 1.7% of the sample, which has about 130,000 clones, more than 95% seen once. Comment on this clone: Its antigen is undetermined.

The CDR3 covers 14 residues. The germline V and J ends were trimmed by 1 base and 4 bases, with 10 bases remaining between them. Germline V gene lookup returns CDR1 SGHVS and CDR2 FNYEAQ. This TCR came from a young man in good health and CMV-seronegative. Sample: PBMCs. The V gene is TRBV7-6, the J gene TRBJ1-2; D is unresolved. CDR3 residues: CASSLGAGGYGYTF. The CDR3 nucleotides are TGTGCCAGCAGCTTAGGAGCGGGCGGCTATGGCTACACCTTC.